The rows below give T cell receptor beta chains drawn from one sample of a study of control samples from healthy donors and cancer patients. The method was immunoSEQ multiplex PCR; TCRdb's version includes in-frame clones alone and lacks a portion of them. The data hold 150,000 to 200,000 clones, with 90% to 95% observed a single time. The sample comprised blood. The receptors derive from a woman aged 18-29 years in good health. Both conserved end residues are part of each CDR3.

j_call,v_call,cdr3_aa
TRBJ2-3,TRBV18,CASSPSSAGTDTQYF
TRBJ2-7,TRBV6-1,CASSETGPAGEQYF
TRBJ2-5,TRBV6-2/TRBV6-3,CASSYYQAGPYQETQYF
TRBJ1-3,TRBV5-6,CASSLGLTKAGNTIYF
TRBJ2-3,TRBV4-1,CASSQLQGATDTQYF
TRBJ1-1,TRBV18,CASTFQKGNTEAFF
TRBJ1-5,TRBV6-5,CASRPGPMGNQPQHF
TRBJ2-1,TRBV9,CASSVDRGQYNEQFF
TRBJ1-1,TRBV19,CASSRGLLPRNTEAFF
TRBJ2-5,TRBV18,CASSPQQGAVQETQYF
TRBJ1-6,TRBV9,CASSASSTGVDSPLHF
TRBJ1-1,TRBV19,CASAAGRGTEAFF
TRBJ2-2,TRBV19,CASSLLAASGELFF
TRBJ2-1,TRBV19,CASSLRGGYEQFF
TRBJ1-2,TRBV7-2,CASSYRNYGYTF
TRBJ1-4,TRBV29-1,CSVEPQTTNEKLFF
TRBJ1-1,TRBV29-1,CSVMGPNTEAFF
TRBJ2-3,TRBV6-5,CASSLGLATDTQYF
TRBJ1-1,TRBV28,CASSLRGWATEAFF
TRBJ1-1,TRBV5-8,CASSLLGQDTEAFF
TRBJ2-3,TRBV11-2,CASSSGDTQYF
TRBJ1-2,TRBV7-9,CASSGQGELYGYTF
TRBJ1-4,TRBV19,CASQNPHGTVEKLFF
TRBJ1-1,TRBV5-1,CASSFQGMNTEAFF
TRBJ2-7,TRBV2,CASSWEVTLGEQYF
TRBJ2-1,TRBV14,CASSHGAASYNEQFF
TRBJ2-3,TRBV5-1,CASNRGTDTQYF
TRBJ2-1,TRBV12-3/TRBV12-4,CASSRTGYNEQFF
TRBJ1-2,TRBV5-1,CASSRTSTGGLYTNYGYTF
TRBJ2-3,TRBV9,CASSVEGGTDTQYF
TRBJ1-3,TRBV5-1,CASSTGSRNTIYF